This is a list of T cell receptor beta chains from one sample in a study of shared clonotypes between healthy human individuals. The table came from immunoSEQ multiplex PCR; TCRdb's copy has only in-frame clones and leaves some out. The sample includes hundreds of thousands of clones, roughly 70% seen only once; the top ten take around 1.8%. Sequenced material: memory CD4+ T cells sorted from blood. The receptors derive from a woman aged 25 to 45 in good health. Both conserved end residues are trimmed from each CDR3.

v_call	j_call	cdr3_aa
TRBV27	TRBJ1-2	ASSLSYGNNYGYT
TRBV2	TRBJ2-7	ASGRGGTSSYEQY
TRBV19	TRBJ1-1	ASSLADAEAF
TRBV6-5	TRBJ1-5	ASSRTGASNQPQH
TRBV28	TRBJ1-1	ASSSSQEAF
TRBV25-1	TRBJ2-5	ASSATSGEETQY
TRBV2	TRBJ2-2	ASSRTGPLSRELF
TRBV4-1	TRBJ2-7	ASSPIQSDEQY
TRBV29-1	TRBJ2-6	SVGQGGSGANVLT
TRBV6-6	TRBJ1-2	ASSYTGTGEGNGYT
TRBV5-4	TRBJ2-3	ASSYYVRGHGTDTQY
TRBV5-1	TRBJ2-1	ASSRGLMTSGRAEQF
TRBV5-1	TRBJ2-2	ASRPDVHPGELF